This TCR beta chain was sequenced during a study of CD8 T cells in Susac syndrome. TCR beta sequencing covered blood CD8+ and CD4+ T cells. The multiple sclerosis control group was made up of treatment-naive patients with stable or active relapsing-remitting disease. FACS was used to enrich TEMRA cells, whereas the CD8+ and CD4+ T cells were obtained by negative isolation. After extraction with the RNeasy kit, roughly 0.45 to 1 ug of the RNA was reverse transcribed using random hexamers. An immunoSEQ multiplex PCR amplified TCR beta CDR3 over 54 Vbeta and 13 Jbeta. TCRdb called the immunoSEQ multiplex PCR reads again in MiXCR, with one record for every CDR3 protein. The sample carries approximately 200,000 distinct CDR3 sequences, approximately 95% recorded once. This CDR3 region has 12 residues. The V segment lost 7 bases and the J segment 7 bases; nucleotides outside the gene matches: 8. Looked up from germline, CDR1 is SQVTM and CDR2 is ANQGSEA.

The source is a human donor with multiple sclerosis. This chain connects TRBV29-1 to TRBJ1-2; 8 bases are shared with TRBD1. Sequencing was performed on CD4+ T cells from PBMCs. This CDR3 is CSAPGQGGGYTF. For the CDR3, the DNA is TGCAGCGCCCCCGGACAGGGAGGTGGCTACACCTTC. The variable domain in full, completed from reference TRBV29-1 and TRBJ1-2, reads SAVISQKPSRDICQRGTSLTIQCQVDSQVTMMFWYRQQPGQSLTLIATANQGSEATYESGFVIDKFPISRPNLTFSTLTVSNMSPEDSSIYLCSAPGQGGGYTFGSGTRLTVV.